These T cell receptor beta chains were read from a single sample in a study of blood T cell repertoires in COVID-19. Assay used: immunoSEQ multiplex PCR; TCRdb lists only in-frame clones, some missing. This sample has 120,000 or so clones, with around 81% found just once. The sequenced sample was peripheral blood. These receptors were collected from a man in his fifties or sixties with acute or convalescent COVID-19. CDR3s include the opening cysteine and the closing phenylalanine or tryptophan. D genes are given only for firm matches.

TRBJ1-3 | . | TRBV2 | TGTGCCAGCAGTGGGGTGGGAGGGATAATTGGAAACACCATATATTTT | CASSGVGGIIGNTIYF
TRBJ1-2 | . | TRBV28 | TGTGCCAGCAGTTTACCCCACATCTATGGCTACACCTTC | CASSLPHIYGYTF
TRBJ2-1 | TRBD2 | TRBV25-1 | TGTGCCAGCAGCCTAGCGGGAGGGATAGATGAGCAGTTCTTC | CASSLAGGIDEQFF
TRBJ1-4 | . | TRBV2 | TGTGCCAGCAGCGATACAGGGACTAATGAAAAACTGTTTTTT | CASSDTGTNEKLFF
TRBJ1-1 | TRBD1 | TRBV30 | TGTGCCTGGAGTCCAACTCGACAGGGTGAAGCTTTCTTT | CAWSPTRQGEAFF
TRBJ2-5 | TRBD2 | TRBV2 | TGTGCCAGCTTTGGACTAGCGGCCATGGAGACCCAGTACTTC | CASFGLAAMETQYF
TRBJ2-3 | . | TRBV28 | TGTGCCAGCAGTTTCGGAGGTAACACAGATACGCAGTATTTT | CASSFGGNTDTQYF
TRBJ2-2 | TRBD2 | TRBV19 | TGTGCCAGTAGCCAACCTAGCGGCAGCACCGGGGAGCTGTTTTTT | CASSQPSGSTGELFF
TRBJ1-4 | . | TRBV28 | TGTGCCAGCAGACTTGGGGGGGCAGGTACAGGGAACAATGAAAAACTGTTTTTT | CASRLGGAGTGNNEKLFF
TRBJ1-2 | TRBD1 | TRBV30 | TGTGCCCTCAGTGTAGGGACCTCGACAGGGGGCTACACCTTC | CALSVGTSTGGYTF
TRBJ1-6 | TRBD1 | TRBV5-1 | TGCGCCAGCAGCGCCGGGACAGGGGGCGCGGGGTCACCCCTCCACTTT | CASSAGTGGAGSPLHF